The rows below give T cell receptor beta chains drawn from one sample of a study of OX40 agonist ivuxolimab in advanced cancers. The data were produced by immunoSEQ multiplex PCR, yet TCRdb's version contains in-frame clones alone and is incomplete. The sample includes approximately 61,000 clones, about 89% of them seen just once. The sequenced sample was CD4+ or CD8+ T cells sorted from blood, obtained in a trial of the OX40 agonist ivuxolimab. The source is an adult with an advanced solid tumor such as melanoma, head and neck, liver or kidney cancer. CDR3s include the opening cysteine and the closing phenylalanine or tryptophan. Fields, in order: V gene, J gene, CDR3 protein.

v_gene: TRBV13; j_gene: TRBJ2-7; CDR3aa: CASSSGLAAPGLQQYF
v_gene: TRBV10-3; j_gene: TRBJ1-2; CDR3aa: CAISDPLSFYGYTF
v_gene: TRBV5-6; j_gene: TRBJ2-3; CDR3aa: CASSLVSGRVADTQYF
v_gene: TRBV27; j_gene: TRBJ2-7; CDR3aa: CASSSGVEQYF
v_gene: TRBV12-5; j_gene: TRBJ2-5; CDR3aa: CASGMVGETQYF
v_gene: TRBV28; j_gene: TRBJ2-7; CDR3aa: CASSKSGSGYEQYF
v_gene: TRBV5-3; j_gene: TRBJ1-5; CDR3aa: CARSWRGREQPQHF
v_gene: TRBV6-5; j_gene: TRBJ2-5; CDR3aa: CASNAGGGETQYF
v_gene: TRBV5-6; j_gene: TRBJ2-7; CDR3aa: CASSAPGTVHIYEQYF
v_gene: TRBV9; j_gene: TRBJ2-2; CDR3aa: CASSKSTGELFF
v_gene: TRBV7-8; j_gene: TRBJ2-7; CDR3aa: CASSEIYEQYF
v_gene: TRBV5-6; j_gene: TRBJ1-2; CDR3aa: CASSSGTPYGYTF
v_gene: TRBV19; j_gene: TRBJ1-1; CDR3aa: CASSPDMNTEAFF
v_gene: TRBV7-2; j_gene: TRBJ2-5; CDR3aa: CASSFQETQYF
v_gene: TRBV29-1; j_gene: TRBJ2-2; CDR3aa: CSANIYGQNTGELFF
v_gene: TRBV7-9; j_gene: TRBJ2-3; CDR3aa: CASSLDAGVATDTQYF
v_gene: TRBV7-9; j_gene: TRBJ1-4; CDR3aa: CASSPDRANEKLFF
v_gene: TRBV4-3; j_gene: TRBJ2-5; CDR3aa: CASSQDGTEEETQYF
v_gene: TRBV5-5; j_gene: TRBJ2-2; CDR3aa: CASSEGGREIGELFF
v_gene: TRBV6-5; j_gene: TRBJ1-1; CDR3aa: CASSHGRVGTEAFF
v_gene: TRBV6-6; j_gene: TRBJ1-4; CDR3aa: CASSYEISDPNEKLFF
v_gene: TRBV5-6; j_gene: TRBJ2-7; CDR3aa: CASSAGAGSYEQYF
v_gene: TRBV7-9; j_gene: TRBJ2-1; CDR3aa: CASTGTLSYNEQFF
v_gene: TRBV7-9; j_gene: TRBJ2-1; CDR3aa: CASSLGTSGSNEQFF
v_gene: TRBV19; j_gene: TRBJ2-7; CDR3aa: CASIGGTGRDEQYF
v_gene: TRBV6-5; j_gene: TRBJ1-2; CDR3aa: CASSYSKREGYTF
v_gene: TRBV9; j_gene: TRBJ1-3; CDR3aa: CASSIGAFSGNTIYF
v_gene: TRBV27; j_gene: TRBJ2-5; CDR3aa: CASSSDDGPEETQYF
v_gene: TRBV14; j_gene: TRBJ2-7; CDR3aa: CASSWALSYEQYF
v_gene: TRBV7-9; j_gene: TRBJ1-2; CDR3aa: CASSTRQGDFEGYTF
v_gene: TRBV19; j_gene: TRBJ2-3; CDR3aa: CASSYRDSGGDTQYF
v_gene: TRBV28; j_gene: TRBJ2-7; CDR3aa: CASSPFFGRSGEQYF
v_gene: TRBV5-1; j_gene: TRBJ2-1; CDR3aa: CASSSDRKYSSYNEQFF
v_gene: TRBV9; j_gene: TRBJ2-7; CDR3aa: CASSVEQGATEQYF
v_gene: TRBV28; j_gene: TRBJ2-3; CDR3aa: CASSLSGRAKDTQYF
v_gene: TRBV25-1; j_gene: TRBJ1-3; CDR3aa: CASSEEPTGGENTIYF
v_gene: TRBV7-2; j_gene: TRBJ2-2; CDR3aa: CASSFFLVNTGELFF
v_gene: TRBV28; j_gene: TRBJ2-7; CDR3aa: CASSSPLPGQGSYEQYF